Listed here are 11 T cell receptor beta chains from one sample, sequenced in a study of cytomegalovirus exposure and HLA in healthy donors. It was with 60 Vbeta and 13 Jbeta primers that the PCR ran. Generated by immunoSEQ multiplex PCR, the TCRdb table keeps only in-frame clones and is missing some. The table has 160,000 or so clones, 70% seen once. Material: PBMCs. These receptors all stem from a man younger than 35 in good health and CMV-seropositive.

V is TRBV25-1 and J is TRBJ2-1; D is ambiguous. This CDR3 region has 12 residues. Germline V gene lookup returns CDR1 MGHDK and CDR2 SYGVNS. Trimming removed 1 base at V and 8 bases at J, with 6 bases between. This CDR3 reads CASSESFYEQFF. The CDR3 DNA sequence: TGTGCCAGCAGTGAATCTTTCTATGAGCAGTTCTTC.

This clone was detected once. The chain carries TRBV6-1 and TRBJ1-2; 9 positions agree with TRBD1. The germline V gene encodes CDR1 MNHNS and CDR2 SASEGT. CDR3 length: 15 amino acids. Losses at the gene ends were 1 base for V and 4 bases for J; bases not matched to a gene: 4. The CDR3 nucleotides are TGTGCCAGCAGTGAAGGTGGGACAGGGTCCTATGGCTACACCTTC. It is translated as CASSEGGTGSYGYTF.

V is TRBV14 and J is TRBJ2-2; possibly TRBD2 for D (6 bases). Trimming shortened V by 0 bases and J by 1 base, and 12 bases separated the two germline ends. CDR1 and CDR2 (germline): SGHDN, FVKESK. The length of the CDR3 is 17 residues. The DNA of the CDR3 is TGTGCCAGCAGCCAAGATCGTGGGAGGAAGAACACCGGGGAGCTGTTTTTT. Protein product: CASSQDRGRKNTGELFF.

This chain links TRBV19 with TRBJ1-1; D possibly corresponds to TRBD1 (5 bases). In germline, CDR1 is LNHDA, CDR2 SQIVND (reference sequence). Trimming took off 9 bases at V and 5 bases at J, with 22 bases between the two ends. The CDR3 has 15 amino acids. DNA for the CDR3: TGTGCCAGCCACACCAAGGGACTCGGATTAACTGAAGCTTTCTTT. It codes for CASHTKGLGLTEAFF.

The chain carries TRBV7-9 and TRBJ2-3; weak D call: TRBD2 (5 bases). The germline CDR1 and CDR2 sequences are SEHNR and FQNEAQ (reference sequence). The CDR3 covers 12 residues. CDR3: CGERISTDTQYF. The DNA for the CDR3 is TGTGGGGAGCGGATTAGCACAGATACGCAGTATTTT. Variable domain in full (rest from reference TRBV7-9 and TRBJ2-3): DTGVSQNPRHKITKRGQNVTFRCDPISEHNRLYWYRQTLGQGPEFLTYFQNEAQLEKSRLLSDRFSAERPKGSFSTLEIQRTEQGDSAMYLCGERISTDTQYFGPGTRLTVL.

The V gene is TRBV19, the J gene TRBJ2-2, with D unclear. The CDR3 has 12 amino acids. The V end lost 6 bases, the J end lost 6 bases, and 8 bases lay between the germline ends. In germline, CDR1 is LNHDA, CDR2 SQIVND (reference sequence). The chain's CDR3 is CASRPGAGELFF. DNA of the CDR3: TGTGCCAGTAGACCTGGAGCCGGGGAGCTGTTTTTT.

The chain combines TRBV28 with TRBJ2-4, with D perhaps matching TRBD2 (6 bases). Trimming removed 1 base at V and 0 bases at J, with 10 bases between. The germline V gene has CDR1 MDHEN and CDR2 SYDVKM. There are 16 residues in the CDR3. The CDR3 is CASSLFAGLAKNIQYF. The CDR3 nucleotides are TGTGCCAGCAGTTTATTCGCGGGGTTAGCCAAAAACATTCAGTACTTC.

This clone was detected only a few times. The chain links TRBV7-9 to TRBJ2-4, with 8 bases aligning to TRBD1. After removal of 4 bases from V and 0 bases from J, the junction contained 5 bases not matched to a gene. The CDR3 totals 16 residues. Germline V gene sequence: CDR1 SEHNR, CDR2 FQNEAQ (reference sequence). CDR3 loop: CASSSQGAGAKNIQYF. CDR3 DNA: TGTGCCAGCAGCTCCCAGGGGGCGGGAGCCAAAAACATTCAGTACTTC.

J is TRBJ2-3 and V is TRBV19; 8 bases line up with TRBD1. This CDR3 region has 15 residues. The germline V gene has CDR1 LNHDA and CDR2 SQIVND (reference sequence). The V and J ends lost 4 bases and 0 bases, in that order; junction bases with no gene match: 3. CDR3 nucleotides: TGTGCCAGTAGTACGACAGGGGATAGCACAGATACGCAGTATTTT. Amino acid sequence: CASSTTGDSTDTQYF.

The gene calls are TRBV5-6 and TRBJ2-3; D remains unclear. The CDR3 is 16 residues long. Germline lookup yields CDR1 SGHDT and CDR2 YYEEEE. Trimming shortened V by 2 bases and J by 2 bases, and 15 bases separated the two germline ends. The CDR3 protein is CASSLNGAAFTDTQYF. CDR3 coding DNA: TGTGCCAGCAGCTTAAACGGAGCAGCCTTCACAGATACGCAGTATTTT.

The chain is built from TRBV29-1 and TRBJ2-6; 8 bases line up with TRBD1. CDR3 length: 14 residues. V trimming: 7 bases; J trimming: 4 bases; junction bases outside the gene matches: 6. Germline V lookup: CDR1 SQVTM, CDR2 ANQGSEA. The CDR3 reads CSAATGAGANVLTF. The DNA of the CDR3 is TGCAGCGCCGCGACAGGGGCCGGGGCCAACGTCCTGACTTTC.